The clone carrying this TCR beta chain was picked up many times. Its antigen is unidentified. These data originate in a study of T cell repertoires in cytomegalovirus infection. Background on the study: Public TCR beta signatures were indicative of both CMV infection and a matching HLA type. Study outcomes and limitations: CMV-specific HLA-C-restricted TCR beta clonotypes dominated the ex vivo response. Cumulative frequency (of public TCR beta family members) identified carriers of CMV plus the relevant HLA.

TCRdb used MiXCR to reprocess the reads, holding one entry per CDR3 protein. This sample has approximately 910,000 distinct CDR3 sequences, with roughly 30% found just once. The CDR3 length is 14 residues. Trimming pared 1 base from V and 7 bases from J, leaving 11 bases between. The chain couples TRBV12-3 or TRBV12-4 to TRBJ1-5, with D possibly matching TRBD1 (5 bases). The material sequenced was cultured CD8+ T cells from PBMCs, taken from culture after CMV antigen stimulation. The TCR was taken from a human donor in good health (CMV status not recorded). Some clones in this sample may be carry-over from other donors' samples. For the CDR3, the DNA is TGTGCCAGCAGTTTAGTTATGGGGGAACAGCCCCAGCATTTT. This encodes CASSLVMGEQPQHF.